These 2 T cell receptor beta chains came from one sample sequenced in a study of CD8 T cells in Susac syndrome. Random hexamers were used to reverse transcribe about 0.5 to 1 ug of RNA. TCRdb re-called the immunoSEQ multiplex PCR reads with MiXCR, one entry per CDR3 protein. The repertoire holds tens of thousands of distinct CDR3 sequences, just under 95% seen once, with about 0.45% in the top ten. The sequenced sample consisted of CD8+ T cells from PBMCs. These receptors were obtained from a human donor with Susac syndrome.

V gene TRBV20-1 combines with J gene TRBJ2-7; 7 bases map to TRBD2. The germline V gene encodes CDR1 DFQATT and CDR2 SNEGSKA (reference sequence). This CDR3 is 14 amino acids long. J was trimmed by 6 bases and V by 4 bases; bases with no gene match: 12. The CDR3 bases are TGCAGTGCTACCCCCCCCCGGGACTATCTCGAGCAGTACTTC. Translation gives CSATPPRDYLEQYF.

The chain couples TRBV14 to TRBJ1-1; D remains ambiguous. V lost 4 bases to trimming and J lost 0 bases, with 12 bases between them. This CDR3 has 15 amino acids. Germline CDR1 and CDR2: SGHDN and FVKESK. The CDR3 DNA sequence: TGTGCCAGCAGCCTTATTCACATGATGAACACTGAAGCTTTCTTT. As protein: CASSLIHMMNTEAFF.